A selection of T cell receptor beta chains follows, all from one sample in a study of cytomegalovirus exposure and HLA in healthy donors. Profiling relied on immunoSEQ multiplex PCR, and the TCRdb table lists in-frame clones only, not all of them. There are about 180,000 clones in the sample; approximately 90% occur only once, and approximately 1.5% lies in the top ten. The material sequenced was PBMCs. The receptors shown here come from a woman in her thirties in good health and CMV-seronegative. Both conserved end residues are trimmed from each CDR3. Fields, in order: J gene, D gene, V gene, CDR3 protein. A D gene is named only where the DNA matches it firmly.

TRBJ2-7 | TRBD1 | TRBV5-1 | ASRVEWDSFYEQY
TRBJ2-7 | . | TRBV5-4 | ASSLDGGYEQY
TRBJ2-7 | TRBD2 | TRBV29-1 | SVGGSGGGEQY
TRBJ2-2 | . | TRBV9 | ASSVLKNTGELF
TRBJ1-2 | TRBD1 | TRBV18 | ASSPYTGGYGYT
TRBJ2-7 | TRBD1 | TRBV7-9 | ASSSRGQGALEQY
TRBJ2-5 | . | TRBV29-1 | SVGGAGSAETQY
TRBJ2-1 | TRBD2 | TRBV5-1 | ASSPGTSGVDEQF
TRBJ1-2 | TRBD1 | TRBV29-1 | SVGAGQGAHHYGYT
TRBJ1-1 | . | TRBV19 | ASSMGDVNTEAF
TRBJ2-7 | TRBD2 | TRBV5-5 | ASSLAGGVGSYEQY
TRBJ1-5 | TRBD1 | TRBV2 | ASSEPDRNQPQH
TRBJ2-7 | TRBD1 | TRBV2 | ASSELQGAAYEQY
TRBJ1-2 | . | TRBV13 | ASSLAQGRANYGYT
TRBJ2-7 | . | TRBV4-2 | ASSQHPHISYEQY
TRBJ2-1 | . | TRBV9 | ASSVLPGSYNEQF
TRBJ2-5 | TRBD2 | TRBV4-1 | ASSLQPGTRVSETQY
TRBJ2-3 | . | TRBV5-1 | ASSLERGTDTQY
TRBJ2-1 | . | TRBV10-2 | ASGLAVYNEQF
TRBJ1-2 | . | TRBV6-1 | ASNHPTGNYGYT
TRBJ2-1 | . | TRBV5-1 | ASSLDVGGKNEQF
TRBJ2-6 | . | TRBV4-1 | ASSQPTGEIRSGANVLT
TRBJ1-5 | . | TRBV7-9 | ASSYGGSNQPQH
TRBJ2-7 | . | TRBV5-1 | ASSLDSTYEQY
TRBJ2-3 | . | TRBV21-1 | ASSKRRRQGDFDTQY
TRBJ1-2 | . | TRBV2 | ASSDVAATYGYT
TRBJ1-2 | TRBD1 | TRBV19 | ASRKGQGWDYGYT
TRBJ2-2 | TRBD1 | TRBV9 | ASSVVPTGGPGTGELF
TRBJ1-1 | . | TRBV6-1 | ASSEFYQAMNTEAF
TRBJ1-5 | . | TRBV4-1 | ASSQDGLQPQH
TRBJ2-2 | TRBD1 | TRBV27 | ASSLQGVTGELF
TRBJ2-1 | . | TRBV27 | ASSLPGTEQF
TRBJ2-3 | . | TRBV4-1 | ASSQGFAAPLTDTQY
TRBJ1-2 | . | TRBV27 | ASSFGEAGGYT
TRBJ1-6 | . | TRBV21-1 | ASSSGNSPLH
TRBJ1-1 | . | TRBV19 | ASSMGGTEAF
TRBJ2-1 | . | TRBV7-6 | ASTPADTYNEQF
TRBJ1-5 | . | TRBV6-1 | ASSEGTDSIIPLGSQH
TRBJ2-2 | . | TRBV6-1 | ASSTTLTGELF
TRBJ1-2 | . | TRBV5-4 | ASRSTDDYGYT
TRBJ1-6 | TRBD1 | TRBV2 | ASREGQVNSPLH
TRBJ1-3 | . | TRBV4-1 | ASSQDREVEGTSGNTIY
TRBJ1-6 | . | TRBV5-6 | ASSPEGRVGSYNSPLH
TRBJ1-1 | . | TRBV7-9 | ASSLSRVSTEAF
TRBJ2-7 | . | TRBV15 | ATSAGLSYEQY
TRBJ1-6 | . | TRBV5-6 | ASSSSGGGSPLH
TRBJ1-4 | TRBD1 | TRBV18 | ASSPTGTGSEKLF
TRBJ2-3 | TRBD2 | TRBV7-8 | ASSRTFPAGGPRADTQY
TRBJ2-1 | TRBD2 | TRBV9 | ASSAAGTSLDEQF